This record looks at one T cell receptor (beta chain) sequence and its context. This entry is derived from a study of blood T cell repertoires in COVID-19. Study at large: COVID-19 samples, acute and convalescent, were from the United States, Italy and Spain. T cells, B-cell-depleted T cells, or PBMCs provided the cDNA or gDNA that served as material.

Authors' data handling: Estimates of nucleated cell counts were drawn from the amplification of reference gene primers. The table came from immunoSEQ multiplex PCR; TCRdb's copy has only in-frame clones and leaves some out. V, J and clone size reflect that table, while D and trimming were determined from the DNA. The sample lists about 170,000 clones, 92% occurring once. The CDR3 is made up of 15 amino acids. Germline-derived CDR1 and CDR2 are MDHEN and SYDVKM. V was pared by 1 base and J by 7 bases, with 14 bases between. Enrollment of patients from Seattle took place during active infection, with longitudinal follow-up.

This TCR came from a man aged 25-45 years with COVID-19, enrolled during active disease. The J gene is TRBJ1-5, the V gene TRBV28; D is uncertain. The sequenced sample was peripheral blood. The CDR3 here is CASSLSSRVIQPQHF. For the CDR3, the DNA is TGTGCCAGCAGTTTATCTTCGAGGGTTATACAGCCCCAGCATTTT.